This T cell receptor (beta chain) was obtained from a study of control samples from healthy donors and cancer patients. Here immunoSEQ multiplex PCR was the method, and the copy in TCRdb shows in-frame clones only, minus some. Of approximately 130,000 clones detected, 70% to 90% appear once; the ten largest clones hold under 40%. The length of the CDR3 is 16 residues. Germline V gene lookup returns CDR1 MNHEY and CDR2 SVGEGT. Trimming took 5 bases from V and 5 from J; bases not matched to a gene: 12. The V gene is TRBV6-2 or TRBV6-3, the J gene TRBJ2-7; 10 bases agree with TRBD2. The sample comprised blood. The source is a man in his fifties in good health. CDR3 coding DNA: TGTGCCAGCAGTGGGGGAGTACTAGCGGGGAACGACGAGCAGTACTTC. Translation gives CASSGGVLAGNDEQYF.